This TCR beta chain emerged from a study of T cell repertoires in cytomegalovirus infection. In the study overall: Newly reported HLA-C-restricted and thoroughly characterized HLA-B-restricted CMV epitopes were employed. Public TCR beta signatures marked donors with CMV infection and the matching HLA. Study results and limitations: Cumulated frequencies of public TCR beta families served to identify carriers of CMV plus the relevant HLA.

With respect to this clonotype: Its antigen is unidentified.

Each CDR3 protein is one row after TCRdb ran MiXCR on the reads. The top ten hold around 12% of the sample, which has about 830,000 distinct CDR3 sequences, about 31% seen once. Germline V gives CDR1 LNHNV, CDR2 YYDKDF (reference sequence). The CDR3 is made up of 13 amino acids. The germline V and J ends were trimmed by 1 base and 2 bases, with 5 bases remaining between them. The sample in question was cultured CD8+ T cells from PBMCs, obtained from culture after CMV antigen stimulation. This sequence originates from a human donor in good health (CMV status not recorded). Some clones in this sample may be carry-over from other donors' samples. The J gene is TRBJ1-2, the V gene TRBV15, with D maybe TRBD1 (5 bases). The CDR3 coding sequence is TGTGCCACCAGCAGAGCAGGGAACTATGGCTACACCTTC. This codes for CATSRAGNYGYTF.